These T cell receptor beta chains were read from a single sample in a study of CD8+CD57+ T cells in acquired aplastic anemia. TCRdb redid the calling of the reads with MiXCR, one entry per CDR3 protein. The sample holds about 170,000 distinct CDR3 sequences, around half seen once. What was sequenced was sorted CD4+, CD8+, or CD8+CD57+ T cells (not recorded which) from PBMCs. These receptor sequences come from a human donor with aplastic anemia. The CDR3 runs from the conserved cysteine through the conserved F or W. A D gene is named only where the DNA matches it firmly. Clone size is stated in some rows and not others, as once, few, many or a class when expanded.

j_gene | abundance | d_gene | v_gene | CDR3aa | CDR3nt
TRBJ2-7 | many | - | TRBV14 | CASSQVAHEQYF | TGTGCCAGCAGCCAAGTCGCCCACGAGCAGTACTTC
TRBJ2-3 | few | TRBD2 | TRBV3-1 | CASSQLPSGVGDTQYF | TGTGCCAGCAGCCAACTACCTAGCGGGGTGGGAGATACGCAGTATTTT
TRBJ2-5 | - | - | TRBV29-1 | CRGGRTKWTQYF | TGCAGAGGAGGACGGACTAAATGGACCCAGTACTTC
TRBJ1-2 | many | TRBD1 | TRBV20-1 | CSASPPGQVYGYTF | TGCAGTGCTAGTCCCCCGGGACAGGTCTATGGCTACACCTTC
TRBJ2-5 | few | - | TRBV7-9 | CASSRPLGETQYF | TGTGCCAGCAGCCGCCCCCTGGGAGAGACCCAGTACTTC
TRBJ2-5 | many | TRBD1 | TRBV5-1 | CASQTGGGETQYF | TGCGCCAGTCAGACAGGGGGAGGAGAGACCCAGTACTTC
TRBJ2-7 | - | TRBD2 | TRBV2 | CASSGQRGAYEQYF | TGTGCCAGCAGTGGCCAGCGGGGGGCCTACGAGCAGTACTTC
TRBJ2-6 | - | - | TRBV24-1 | CATSDGGGGSGADVLTF | TGTGCCACCAGTGATGGGGGTGGGGGCTCTGGGGCCGACGTCCTGACTTTC
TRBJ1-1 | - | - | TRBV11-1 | CASSQRTGTKNTEAFF | TGTGCCAGCAGCCAACGTACCGGGACTAAGAACACTGAAGCTTTCTTT
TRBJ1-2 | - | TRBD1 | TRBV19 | CASRDRDYGYTF | TGTGCCAGTAGGGACAGGGACTATGGCTACACCTTC
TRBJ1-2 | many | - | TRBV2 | CASRGSTTNYGYTF | TGTGCCAGCAGGGGTTCCACCACTAACTATGGCTACACCTTC
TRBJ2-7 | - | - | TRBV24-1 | CATSDSGTAYEQYF | TGTGCCACCAGTGATTCTGGGACGGCCTACGAGCAGTACTTC
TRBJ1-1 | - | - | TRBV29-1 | CSVEDFPEAFF | TGCAGCGTTGAAGATTTCCCTGAAGCTTTCTTT